The rows below give T cell receptor beta chains drawn from one sample of a study of shared clonotypes between healthy human individuals. Libraries were prepared by immunoSEQ multiplex PCR; TCRdb keeps only in-frame clonotypes and omits some of them. The sample yields about 460,000 clones, approximately 77% seen once. Sequencing input: PBMCs. The receptor set was obtained from a woman aged 40 to 49 in good health. Some clones in this sample may be carry-over from other donors' samples. The CDR3 runs from the conserved cysteine through the conserved F or W. The order of the fields is clone size, D gene, V gene, J gene, CDR3 protein, CDR3 DNA. D genes are given only for firm matches. A row's size may be missing; if present it is once, few, many or a size class.

clone size: few
D gene: NA
V gene: TRBV9
J gene: TRBJ2-7
CDR3 protein: CASSPELWGYEQYF
CDR3 DNA: TGTGCCAGCAGCCCCGAGTTGTGGGGATACGAGCAGTACTTC

clone size: NA
D gene: NA
V gene: TRBV5-6
J gene: TRBJ2-7
CDR3 protein: CASSSGPFSYEQYF
CDR3 DNA: TGTGCCAGCAGCTCGGGTCCATTCTCCTACGAGCAGTACTTC

clone size: once
D gene: NA
V gene: TRBV5-1
J gene: TRBJ2-6
CDR3 protein: CASSLDRAAGANVLTF
CDR3 DNA: TGCGCCAGCAGCTTGGACAGAGCAGCTGGGGCCAACGTCCTGACTTTC

clone size: NA
D gene: NA
V gene: TRBV25-1
J gene: TRBJ1-2
CDR3 protein: CAAPFGLPNYGYTF
CDR3 DNA: TGTGCCGCACCCTTCGGGCTGCCCAACTATGGCTACACCTTC

clone size: NA
D gene: TRBD1
V gene: TRBV28
J gene: TRBJ1-2
CDR3 protein: CASRGGARGYTF
CDR3 DNA: TGTGCCAGCAGAGGGGGCGCGAGGGGCTACACCTTC

clone size: NA
D gene: NA
V gene: TRBV6-1
J gene: TRBJ1-2
CDR3 protein: CASINQDYGYTF
CDR3 DNA: TGTGCCAGCATTAACCAGGACTATGGCTACACCTTC

clone size: NA
D gene: NA
V gene: TRBV18
J gene: TRBJ2-7
CDR3 protein: CASSLQGISSYERYF
CDR3 DNA: TGTGCCAGCTCACTCCAGGGGATCAGCTCCTACGAGCGGTACTTC

clone size: NA
D gene: NA
V gene: TRBV7-3
J gene: TRBJ2-5
CDR3 protein: CASSPGTTETQYF
CDR3 DNA: TGTGCCAGCAGCCCCGGGACAACAGAGACCCAGTACTTC

clone size: NA
D gene: TRBD2
V gene: TRBV9
J gene: TRBJ2-2
CDR3 protein: CASSPGGLAGGTGELFF
CDR3 DNA: TGTGCCAGCAGCCCCGGAGGGCTAGCGGGAGGTACCGGGGAGCTGTTTTTT

clone size: NA
D gene: TRBD1
V gene: TRBV29-1
J gene: TRBJ2-7
CDR3 protein: CSVRGIGTGTFYEQYF
CDR3 DNA: TGCAGCGTGCGGGGGATCGGGACAGGGACTTTCTACGAGCAGTACTTC

clone size: NA
D gene: TRBD1
V gene: TRBV7-2
J gene: TRBJ2-5
CDR3 protein: CASSTNPDRGLETQYF
CDR3 DNA: TGTGCCAGCAGCACTAACCCGGACAGGGGGCTAGAGACCCAGTACTTC

clone size: NA
D gene: NA
V gene: TRBV28
J gene: TRBJ1-5
CDR3 protein: CASTSPGPNQPQHF
CDR3 DNA: TGTGCCAGCACCTCCCCGGGACCCAATCAGCCCCAGCATTTT

clone size: NA
D gene: TRBD2
V gene: TRBV19
J gene: TRBJ2-2
CDR3 protein: CASSLPGLAGGNTGELFF
CDR3 DNA: TGTGCCAGTAGTTTACCGGGACTAGCGGGAGGTAACACCGGGGAGCTGTTTTTT

clone size: NA
D gene: NA
V gene: TRBV2
J gene: TRBJ2-2
CDR3 protein: CASSDRLPGELFF
CDR3 DNA: TGTGCCAGCAGTGACAGACTTCCCGGGGAGCTGTTTTTT

clone size: NA
D gene: TRBD2
V gene: TRBV18
J gene: TRBJ2-7
CDR3 protein: CASSPGLAGGREQYF
CDR3 DNA: TGTGCCAGCTCCCCCGGACTAGCGGGAGGCCGCGAGCAGTACTTC

clone size: NA
D gene: NA
V gene: TRBV28
J gene: TRBJ1-2
CDR3 protein: CASSSGRISYGYTF
CDR3 DNA: TGTGCCAGCAGTTCGGGCAGGATCAGCTATGGCTACACCTTC

clone size: NA
D gene: TRBD1
V gene: TRBV2
J gene: TRBJ1-2
CDR3 protein: CASSDRGEVGYTF
CDR3 DNA: TGTGCCAGCAGTGACAGGGGGGAAGTTGGCTACACCTTC

clone size: NA
D gene: NA
V gene: TRBV7-9
J gene: TRBJ2-5
CDR3 protein: CASIGFETQYF
CDR3 DNA: TGTGCCAGCATTGGGTTTGAGACCCAGTACTTC

clone size: NA
D gene: TRBD2
V gene: TRBV4-3
J gene: TRBJ2-1
CDR3 protein: CASSPGASGSNEQFF
CDR3 DNA: TGCGCCAGCAGTCCAGGCGCTAGCGGGAGCAATGAGCAGTTCTTC

clone size: NA
D gene: NA
V gene: TRBV6-7
J gene: TRBJ2-2
CDR3 protein: CASSIPGHRFLNGELFF
CDR3 DNA: TGTGCCAGCAGTATTCCGGGACATCGCTTCCTGAACGGGGAGCTGTTTTTT

clone size: NA
D gene: TRBD1
V gene: TRBV29-1
J gene: TRBJ2-7
CDR3 protein: CSVERQGYEQYF
CDR3 DNA: TGCAGCGTTGAAAGACAGGGGTACGAGCAGTACTTC

clone size: NA
D gene: TRBD2
V gene: TRBV27
J gene: TRBJ2-7
CDR3 protein: CASRPRPGTSVYEQYF
CDR3 DNA: TGTGCCAGCAGGCCCCGCCCCGGGACTAGTGTTTACGAGCAGTACTTC

clone size: NA
D gene: NA
V gene: TRBV15
J gene: TRBJ1-5
CDR3 protein: CATSTDREDQPQHF
CDR3 DNA: TGTGCCACCAGCACGGACCGGGAAGATCAGCCCCAGCATTTT

clone size: many
D gene: TRBD1
V gene: TRBV19
J gene: TRBJ2-7
CDR3 protein: CASSGTVVPYEQYF
CDR3 DNA: TGTGCCAGTAGTGGGACAGTGGTCCCCTACGAGCAGTACTTC

clone size: NA
D gene: TRBD1
V gene: TRBV18
J gene: TRBJ2-7
CDR3 protein: CASSSTLGQGPYEQYF
CDR3 DNA: TGTGCCAGCTCATCTACGTTGGGACAGGGACCCTACGAGCAGTACTTC

clone size: NA
D gene: NA
V gene: TRBV11-3
J gene: TRBJ2-7
CDR3 protein: CASSLDASYEQYF
CDR3 DNA: TGTGCCAGCAGCTTGGACGCCTCCTACGAGCAGTACTTC

clone size: NA
D gene: NA
V gene: TRBV6-1
J gene: TRBJ1-3
CDR3 protein: CASSSGSTSGNTIYF
CDR3 DNA: TGTGCCAGCAGTTCCGGTAGCACCTCTGGAAACACCATATATTTT

clone size: once
D gene: NA
V gene: TRBV7-3
J gene: TRBJ2-3
CDR3 protein: CASSLYAGGTDTQYF
CDR3 DNA: TGTGCCAGCAGCTTGTATGCTGGAGGCACAGATACGCAGTATTTT